A single sample gave rise to the 17 T cell receptor beta chains below, sequenced in a study of cytomegalovirus exposure and HLA in healthy donors (dated 2017 in TCRdb). The library came from the immunoSEQ multiplex PCR assay. For the multiplex PCR, a mixture combining 60 forward primers for TCR Vbeta segments and 13 reverse primers for TCR Jbeta segments was used. TCRdb carries this immuneACCESS record with in-frame sequences only. Its versions omit some clonotypes, under half of them owing to an unresolved V gene in the studies checked, with the rest unexplained. A total of 100,000 to 150,000 clones appear in this sample, roughly 79% of them only once. The ten largest clones add up to about 1.8% of the sample. The sequencing input was PBMCs. The receptors were gathered from a woman aged 45-65 years in good health and CMV-seronegative.

V is TRBV7-2 and J is TRBJ2-3; 8 bases match TRBD2. V shed 5 bases and J 5 bases; nucleotides not matched to a gene: 9. Looked up from germline, CDR1 is SGHTA and CDR2 is FQGNSA. CDR3 length: 15 amino acids. The DNA for the CDR3 is TGTGCCAGCAGCCCCCCGGGGGGACTAGGAGATACGCAGTATTTT. Protein: CASSPPGGLGDTQYF.

This chain links TRBV5-6 with TRBJ1-2; D is undetermined. The length of the CDR3 is 15 residues. Between the trimmed V and J ends, which lost 1 base and 3 bases, there was a span of 13 bases. Germline V lookup: CDR1 SGHDT, CDR2 YYEEEE. CDR3 nucleotide sequence: TGTGCCAGCAGCTTGCCCCGAGGGATTCACTATGGCTACACCTTC. Protein sequence: CASSLPRGIHYGYTF.

The J gene is TRBJ1-4, the V gene TRBV5-1; maybe TRBD1 (6 bases). This CDR3 contains 15 residues. Trimming took off 5 bases at V and 5 bases at J, with 16 bases between the two ends. Germline loops: CDR1 SGHRS, CDR2 YFSETQ. The CDR3 DNA is TGCGCCAGCAGGCAGAGACAGGCTGAGAATGAAAAACTGTTTTTT. Amino acid sequence: CASRQRQAENEKLFF.

The chain joins TRBV5-4 to TRBJ2-4; D not resolved. This CDR3 contains 17 residues. Germline V lookup: CDR1 SGHNT, CDR2 YYREEE (reference sequence). The V end lost 0 bases, the J end lost 1 base, and 14 bases lay between the germline ends. CDR3 region: CASSLEFGGGAKNIQYF. In DNA, the CDR3 is TGTGCCAGCAGCTTGGAGTTCGGCGGTGGCGCCAAAAACATTCAGTACTTC.

This clone was recorded a few times. The chain joins TRBV11-3 to TRBJ2-3; no definite D call. The CDR3 loop spans 15 amino acids. Germline CDR1 and CDR2: SGHNT and YENEEA. V dropped 2 bases and J dropped 2 bases, with 11 bases sitting between them. CDR3 in amino acids: CASSLMTGSTDTQYF. CDR3 nucleotide sequence: TGTGCCAGCAGCTTAATGACGGGTTCCACAGATACGCAGTATTTT.

CDR3 residues: CASSQGTVGGELFF. The CDR3 nucleotides are TGCGCCAGCAGCCAGGGGACAGTCGGTGGGGAGCTGTTTTTT. The V call is TRBV5-1, the J call TRBJ2-2; TRBD1 aligns across 7 bases. CDR3 length: 14 residues. The V gene end was trimmed by 4 bases and the J gene end by 8 bases; junction bases not matched to a gene: 8. CDR1 SGHRS and CDR2 YFSETQ come from the germline V gene.

The CDR3: CASSLDKANYGYTF. DNA for the CDR3: TGTGCCAGCAGCTTGGACAAGGCTAACTATGGCTACACCTTC. The chain couples TRBV7-2 to TRBJ1-2, with a tentative D call TRBD1 (5 bases). This CDR3 is built from 14 residues. Trimming took off 3 bases at V and 0 bases at J, with 8 bases between the two ends. In germline, CDR1 is SGHTA, CDR2 FQGNSA. Based on the CDR3 plus reference TRBV7-2 and TRBJ1-2, the full variable domain is GAGVSQSPSNKVTEKGKDVELRCDPISGHTALYWYRQSLGQGLEFLIYFQGNSAPDKSGLPSDRFSAERTGGSVSTLTIQRTQQEDSAVYLCASSLDKANYGYTFGSGTRLTVV.

In this sample, this clone turned up a few times. This rearrangement joins TRBV5-1 to TRBJ1-1; the D gene is possibly TRBD1 (6 bases). CDR1 is SGHRS and CDR2 is YFSETQ in the germline V gene. V was shortened by 1 base and J by 1 base, with 8 bases between the two germline ends. CDR3 length: 14 residues. The CDR3 here is CASSLQGTNTEAFF. CDR3 DNA: TGCGCCAGCAGCTTGCAGGGGACGAACACTGAAGCTTTCTTT.

This sequence joins TRBV27 and TRBJ1-1; D unclear. There are 16 residues in the CDR3. With 6 bases removed from V and 4 bases from J, the gap between germline ends came to 21 bases. Germline loops: CDR1 MNHEY, CDR2 SMNVEV (reference sequence). CDR3 DNA: TGTGCCAGCAGCCCTCGGGTCGGGGAGGTTGGCACTGAAGCTTTCTTT. This codes for CASSPRVGEVGTEAFF.

The chain has TRBV30 and TRBJ2-1; D possibly corresponds to TRBD2 (6 bases). The CDR3 extends over 14 amino acids. CDR1 GTSNPN and CDR2 SVGIG come from the germline V gene (reference sequence). The V and J ends lost 0 bases and 5 bases respectively, with 11 bases between them. The CDR3 DNA reads TGTGCCTGGAGTGTAGGGAGGAGAAACAATGAGCAGTTCTTC. Amino acid sequence: CAWSVGRRNNEQFF.

This clone has only a few counts. The rearrangement uses TRBV30 and TRBJ1-1; D is unclear. V was pared by 3 bases and J by 1 base, with 6 bases between. The CDR3 has 12 amino acids. Germline CDR1 is GTSNPN and CDR2 is SVGIG (reference sequence). The CDR3 sequence: CAWRQENTEAFF. CDR3 nucleotides: TGTGCCTGGAGGCAGGAGAACACTGAAGCTTTCTTT.

The J gene is TRBJ2-3, the V gene TRBV15; TRBD2 matches 8 bases. The germline CDR1 and CDR2 sequences are LNHNV and YYDKDF (reference sequence). Trimming cost V 5 bases and J 5 bases; bases outside gene matches: 9. The CDR3 length is 15 residues. The CDR3 is CATSGVAGRGDTQYF. In DNA form, the CDR3 reads TGTGCCACCAGCGGGGTAGCGGGGCGGGGAGATACGCAGTATTTT.

The chain couples TRBV27 to TRBJ2-1; no reliable D call. This CDR3 is 13 amino acids long. Deletions cut 2 bases from V and 6 bases from J, with 8 bases between. CDR1 is MNHEY, CDR2 SMNVEV, per germline (reference sequence). The CDR3 DNA reads TGTGCCAGCAGTTTACTAGGTACCAATGAGCAGTTCTTC. Protein product: CASSLLGTNEQFF.

The chain couples TRBV27 to TRBJ1-2; D gene uncertain. The germline V gene has CDR1 MNHEY and CDR2 SMNVEV (reference sequence). Trimming removed 1 base from V and 5 bases from J, with 8 bases in between. The CDR3 sequence is 13 residues long. Here the CDR3 DNA reads TGTGCCAGCAGTTTATATACGGGGTATGGCTACACCTTC. Translating gives CASSLYTGYGYTF.

This clone occurred once. J is TRBJ2-7 and V is TRBV14; D is perhaps TRBD1 (5 bases). The CDR3 is 13 residues long. V lost 4 bases and J lost 3, with 10 bases in between. CDR1 SGHDN and CDR2 FVKESK come from the germline V gene. The CDR3 loop reads CASSPLDSYEQYV. The CDR3 nucleotides are TGTGCCAGCAGCCCCTTAGACAGCTACGAGCAGTACGTC.

This rearrangement joins TRBV28 to TRBJ1-1, with TRBD1 matching 9 bases. This CDR3 is built from 12 residues. Germline values: CDR1 MDHEN, CDR2 SYDVKM. Unmatched junction bases numbered 4, after V lost 7 bases and J lost 7 bases. CDR3 nucleotide sequence: TGTGCCAGCAAACAGGGGGCGTGTGAAGCTTTCTTT. Translating gives CASKQGACEAFF.

There are a few counts of this clone. Within the sample, other DNA sequences also encode this same CDR3. The chain recombines TRBV6-1 with TRBJ1-4; TRBD1 might be the D (5 bases). This CDR3 has 16 residues. Germline CDR1 MNHNS, CDR2 SASEGT. Trimming removed 3 bases at V and 0 bases at J, with 11 bases between. In DNA form, the CDR3 reads TGTGCCAGCAGTGACCGGGGGGGGGCAACTAATGAAAAACTGTTTTTT. Encoded protein: CASSDRGGATNEKLFF.